This T cell receptor beta chain originates from a study of T cells in tuberculosis. Overall study: A South African cohort included IGRA-negative adolescents, latently infected IGRA-positive adolescents and adults with active tuberculosis.

The CDR3 is 15 residues long. The V end was cut by 1 base, the J end by 0 bases, with 10 bases between. Germline CDR1 reads SGHAT; CDR2 reads FQNNGV. On this clone: Its antigen is as yet unknown.

Study-wide results and caveats: Samples were chosen by availability of cryopreserved specimens.

Sequenced by immunoSEQ multiplex PCR; TCRdb stores in-frame clones only, minus some. The sample carries roughly 35,000 clones, about 89% recorded once. The sequenced sample was PBMCs. The clonotype comes from a donor between 10 and 29 years old with latent tuberculosis or without tuberculosis infection. The gene calls are TRBV11-2 and TRBJ2-7; D remains ambiguous. CDR3: CASSLGGTASYEQYF. CDR3 nucleotides: TGTGCCAGCAGCTTAGGTGGAACAGCCTCCTACGAGCAGTACTTC.